This T cell receptor beta chain is from a study of post-analysis software for immune sequencing data. Overall study results and limits: Patients showed TRBV5-6, TRBV5-1 and TRBV20-1 among roughly 5 TRBV segments more frequent than in controls. Strong same-batch co-clustering of samples appeared with F measure clustering. Normalized Chao1 diversity was significantly reduced in patients versus controls.

Every TCR beta cDNA library bore unique molecular identifiers. A population of about 0.9 to 10 million T cells gave rise to around 480,000 cDNA molecules. TCRdb ran MiXCR on the PCR reads and lists one entry per CDR3 protein. The sample yields fewer than 850,000 distinct CDR3 sequences, 35% to 55% seen once. About this clonotype itself: The antigen is not known.

CDR1 MNHEY and CDR2 SVGEGT come from the germline V gene. The CDR3 is made up of 14 amino acids. The V gene lost 5 bases and the J gene lost 3 bases, with 14 bases spanning the gap. The source material was blood. The chain is built from TRBV6-2 or TRBV6-3 and TRBJ2-7, with D perhaps TRBD2 (6 bases). The TCR sequence derives from a girl aged 5-17 years with multiple sclerosis. The CDR3 DNA reads as TGTGCCAGCAGTCAGGAGACTAGTTACTACGAGCAGTACTTC. As protein: CASSQETSYYEQYF.